The T cell receptor (beta chain) under discussion was sequenced for a study of blood T cell repertoires in COVID-19. Study overall: Spain, Italy and the United States supplied samples that represented acute and convalescent COVID-19. The cDNA or gDNA used as material had been derived from T cells, B-cell-depleted T cells, or PBMCs.

Germline CDR1 reads ENHRY; CDR2 reads SYGVKD. Trimming took off 0 bases at V and 10 bases at J, with 16 bases between the two ends. There are 14 residues in the CDR3. Followed longitudinally, the Seattle patients had been enrolled during active infection. Original data processing: Researchers report that nucleated cell counts were estimated from reference gene primer amplification. Sequencing was performed with immunoSEQ multiplex PCR; in TCRdb, only in-frame clones are kept and a portion is missing. That table furnishes V, J and clone size, whereas the DNA furnished D and trimming. This table holds roughly 200,000 clones, 79% found once.

The receptor's source is a middle-aged woman with COVID-19, enrolled during active disease. The rearrangement joins TRBV10-3 to TRBJ2-7, with D unresolved. Sequencing input: peripheral blood. The chain's CDR3 is CAISESEILVSQYF. The CDR3 DNA sequence: TGTGCCATCAGTGAGTCTGAGATCCTAGTTTCCCAGTACTTC.